This is a list of T cell receptor beta chains from one sample in a study of blood T cell repertoires in COVID-19. Clones were sequenced by immunoSEQ multiplex PCR, and TCRdb holds only the in-frame ones, with some missing. The sample includes 350,000 to 450,000 clones, 75% to 90% of them seen just once. Source material: peripheral blood. The receptors derive from a woman between 18 and 30 years old with acute or convalescent COVID-19. Both conserved end residues are part of each CDR3. The order of the fields is J gene, clone size, D gene, V gene, CDR3 protein, CDR3 DNA. D genes are given only for firm matches. Expanded clones are given a class, and other clones once, few, many or no size at all.

J: TRBJ1-4
size: .
D: .
V: TRBV5-1
CDR3: CASSFNREREKLFF
DNA: TGCGCCAGCAGCTTTAACCGGGAACGTGAAAAACTGTTTTTT

J: TRBJ1-5
size: .
D: TRBD1
V: TRBV2
CDR3: CASSEAGQFNQPQHF
DNA: TGTGCCAGCAGTGAAGCGGGACAGTTTAATCAGCCCCAGCATTTT

J: TRBJ2-3
size: .
D: TRBD2
V: TRBV30
CDR3: CAWSLSGGGIYF
DNA: TGTGCCTGGAGCCTTAGCGGGGGGGGTATTTATTTT

J: TRBJ1-2
size: .
D: .
V: TRBV12-5
CDR3: CASGPTGTMDGYTF
DNA: TGTGCTAGTGGCCCGACCGGGACAATGGATGGCTACACCTTC

J: TRBJ2-1
size: few
D: TRBD2
V: TRBV4-2
CDR3: CATSVGLAMNEQFF
DNA: TGTGCCACCTCAGTCGGACTAGCAATGAATGAGCAGTTCTTC

J: TRBJ2-7
size: .
D: .
V: TRBV6-5
CDR3: CASSPRGFGEQYF
DNA: TGTGCCAGCAGTCCCCGCGGGTTCGGAGAGCAGTACTTC

J: TRBJ2-7
size: once
D: .
V: TRBV10-3
CDR3: CAIHHIPTDTTFF
DNA: TGTGCCATCCATCATATTCCTACGGACACTACCTTCTTC

J: TRBJ2-7
size: .
D: .
V: TRBV2
CDR3: CASCRTTRYEQYF
DNA: TGTGCCAGCTGTAGGACAACCCGTTACGAGCAGTACTTC

J: TRBJ1-1
size: .
D: TRBD1
V: TRBV5-4
CDR3: CASSPGTASGEAFF
DNA: TGTGCCAGCAGCCCCGGGACAGCCTCAGGCGAAGCTTTCTTT

J: TRBJ2-7
size: .
D: .
V: TRBV7-9
CDR3: CASSLSAGGYEQYF
DNA: TGTGCCAGCAGCTTAAGTGCAGGGGGGTACGAGCAGTACTTC

J: TRBJ1-1
size: .
D: .
V: TRBV29-1
CDR3: CSVTSTEGTEAFF
DNA: TGCAGCGTTACATCCACTGAGGGCACTGAAGCTTTCTTT

J: TRBJ2-7
size: .
D: .
V: TRBV21-1
CDR3: CASSKEVRGKQYF
DNA: TGTGCCAGCAGCAAAGAGGTCAGGGGAAAGCAGTACTTC

J: TRBJ1-5
size: .
D: .
V: TRBV24-1
CDR3: CATSERDRGGSNQPQHF
DNA: TGTGCCACCAGTGAGCGCGATAGGGGGGGCAGCAATCAGCCCCAGCATTTT

J: TRBJ2-2
size: once
D: .
V: TRBV24-1
CDR3: CATSVGANYENTGELFF
DNA: TGTGCCACCAGTGTGGGCGCAAATTACGAAAACACCGGGGAGCTGTTTTTT

J: TRBJ1-1
size: .
D: .
V: TRBV7-9
CDR3: CASSRGAGLNTEAFF
DNA: TGTGCCAGCAGCCGGGGGGCGGGGCTGAACACTGAAGCTTTCTTT

J: TRBJ1-5
size: .
D: .
V: TRBV12-3/TRBV12-4
CDR3: CASLQPQHF
DNA: TGTGCCAGCCTCCAGCCCCAGCATTTT

J: TRBJ1-4
size: .
D: TRBD1
V: TRBV3-1/TRBV3-2
CDR3: CASSQTTGGGGEKLFF
DNA: TGTGCCAGCAGCCAAACGACAGGGGGCGGCGGTGAAAAACTGTTTTTT

J: TRBJ1-2
size: .
D: .
V: TRBV6-5
CDR3: CASSLQGRGGYTF
DNA: TGTGCCAGCAGTCTCCAGGGAAGGGGCGGCTACACCTTC

J: TRBJ2-5
size: .
D: .
V: TRBV5-4
CDR3: CASSLGGGGETQYF
DNA: TGTGCCAGCAGCTTAGGAGGGGGGGGAGAGACCCAGTACTTC

J: TRBJ2-7
size: once
D: .
V: TRBV28
CDR3: CASNSGRLAETYEQYF
DNA: TGTGCCAGCAACTCAGGCCGGTTAGCGGAAACCTACGAGCAGTACTTC

J: TRBJ2-7
size: once
D: .
V: TRBV7-6
CDR3: CASSPGSTYEQYF
DNA: TGTGCCAGCAGCCCTGGCAGTACCTACGAGCAGTACTTC

J: TRBJ2-5
size: .
D: .
V: TRBV9
CDR3: CASSPGGGQETQYF
DNA: TGTGCCAGCAGCCCTGGTGGCGGCCAAGAGACCCAGTACTTC

J: TRBJ1-5
size: few
D: .
V: TRBV3-1/TRBV3-2
CDR3: CASSQGDRYNQPQHF
DNA: TGTGCCAGCAGCCAGGGAGACAGGTACAATCAGCCCCAGCATTTT

J: TRBJ1-1
size: .
D: TRBD1
V: TRBV6-5
CDR3: CASSTLTGTTEAFF
DNA: TGTGCCAGCAGTACTCTGACAGGGACCACTGAAGCTTTCTTT

J: TRBJ1-5
size: once
D: .
V: TRBV6-5
CDR3: CASSTGNSNQPQHF
DNA: TGTGCCAGCAGTACAGGAAATAGCAATCAGCCCCAGCATTTT

J: TRBJ2-3
size: .
D: TRBD2
V: TRBV5-1
CDR3: CASSSGSGGTDTQYF
DNA: TGCGCCAGCAGCAGTGGGAGCGGGGGCACAGATACGCAGTATTTT

J: TRBJ2-1
size: .
D: .
V: TRBV25-1
CDR3: CASSLGMSYNEQFF
DNA: TGTGCCAGCAGTCTCGGGATGTCCTACAATGAGCAGTTCTTC

J: TRBJ1-6
size: .
D: TRBD1
V: TRBV6-1
CDR3: CASSEGQGGRSPLHF
DNA: TGTGCCAGCAGTGAGGGACAGGGCGGGAGGTCACCCCTCCACTTT

J: TRBJ1-1
size: few
D: TRBD1
V: TRBV5-5
CDR3: CAHLRTGINYTEAFF
DNA: TGTGCCCATCTCCGGACAGGGATAAATTACACTGAAGCTTTCTTT

J: TRBJ2-1
size: once
D: TRBD2
V: TRBV19
CDR3: CASRGGSFSEQFF
DNA: TGTGCCAGTAGGGGGGGGTCGTTTAGTGAGCAGTTCTTC

J: TRBJ1-1
size: .
D: .
V: TRBV6-5
CDR3: CASSYNGVRNTEAFF
DNA: TGTGCCAGCAGTTATAACGGGGTTAGGAACACTGAAGCTTTCTTT

J: TRBJ2-1
size: .
D: .
V: TRBV5-1
CDR3: CASSTGQNYNEQFF
DNA: TGCGCCAGCAGTACAGGGCAGAATTACAATGAGCAGTTCTTC

J: TRBJ2-5
size: .
D: TRBD2
V: TRBV9
CDR3: CASSVGLAGGETQYF
DNA: TGTGCCAGCAGCGTAGGCCTAGCGGGTGGGGAGACCCAGTACTTC

J: TRBJ1-5
size: once
D: .
V: TRBV28
CDR3: CASTPLGQPQHF
DNA: TGTGCCAGCACCCCCCTCGGTCAGCCCCAGCATTTT

J: TRBJ2-7
size: few
D: TRBD1
V: TRBV6-5
CDR3: CASRTGFYEQYF
DNA: TGTGCCAGCAGGACAGGGTTCTACGAGCAGTACTTC

J: TRBJ1-4
size: .
D: TRBD1
V: TRBV2
CDR3: CASSSGTGFEKLFF
DNA: TGTGCCAGCAGCTCCGGGACAGGGTTTGAAAAACTGTTTTTT

J: TRBJ1-2
size: few
D: TRBD1
V: TRBV11-1
CDR3: CASSLDRGSYGYTF
DNA: TGTGCCAGCAGCCTGGACAGGGGAAGCTATGGCTACACCTTC

J: TRBJ1-6
size: .
D: .
V: TRBV28
CDR3: CASSYYRDSPLHF
DNA: TGTGCCAGCAGTTACTACAGGGATTCACCCCTCCACTTT

J: TRBJ1-1
size: .
D: .
V: TRBV5-6
CDR3: CASSPSWNTEAFF
DNA: TGTGCCAGCAGTCCTAGTTGGAACACTGAAGCTTTCTTT

J: TRBJ1-5
size: .
D: .
V: TRBV5-1
CDR3: CASSSGRDNQPQHF
DNA: TGCGCCAGCAGCTCCGGACGGGACAATCAGCCCCAGCATTTT

J: TRBJ1-5
size: .
D: .
V: TRBV23-1
CDR3: CASSQSSNQPQHF
DNA: TGCGCCAGCAGTCAATCCAGTAATCAGCCCCAGCATTTT

J: TRBJ2-5
size: .
D: TRBD1
V: TRBV5-1
CDR3: CASSSTGDKETQYF
DNA: TGCGCCAGCAGCTCGACAGGGGACAAAGAGACCCAGTACTTC

J: TRBJ1-5
size: .
D: .
V: TRBV5-6
CDR3: CASSLGPPLARGQPQHF
DNA: TGTGCCAGCAGCTTGGGCCCCCCCCTTGCACGGGGGCAGCCCCAGCATTTT